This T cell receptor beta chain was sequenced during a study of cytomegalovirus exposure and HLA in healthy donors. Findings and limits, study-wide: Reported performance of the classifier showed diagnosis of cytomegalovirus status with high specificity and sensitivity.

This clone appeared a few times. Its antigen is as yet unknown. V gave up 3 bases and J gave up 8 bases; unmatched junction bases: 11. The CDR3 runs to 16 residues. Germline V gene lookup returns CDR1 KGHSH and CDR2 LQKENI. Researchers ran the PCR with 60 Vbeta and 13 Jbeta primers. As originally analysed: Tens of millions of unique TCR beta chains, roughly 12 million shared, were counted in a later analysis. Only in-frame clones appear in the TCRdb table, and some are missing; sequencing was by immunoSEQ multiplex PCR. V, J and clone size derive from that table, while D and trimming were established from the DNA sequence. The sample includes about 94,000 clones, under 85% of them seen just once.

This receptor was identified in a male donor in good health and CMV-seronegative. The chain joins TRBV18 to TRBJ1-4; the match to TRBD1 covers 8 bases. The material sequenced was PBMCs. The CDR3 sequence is CASSPQLAGGREKLFF. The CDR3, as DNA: TGTGCCAGCTCACCTCAATTAGCAGGGGGCCGGGAAAAACTGTTTTTT.